A selection of T cell receptor beta chains follows, all from one sample in a study of neurological immune-mediated disorders. A single record per CDR3 protein comes from TCRdb applying MiXCR to the 5' RACE reads. The table lists under 90,000 distinct CDR3 sequences, under 4.5% of them singletons. The material sequenced was PBMCs. These receptors originate from a woman aged 50 to 60 with multiple sclerosis. Each CDR3 is given with its conserved first and last residue. D genes are given only for firm matches. Not every row has a clone size; where given, it reads once, few, many or a size class.

abundance	v_gene	j_gene	d_gene	CDR3nt	CDR3aa
many	TRBV20-1	TRBJ2-2	NA	TGCAGTGCTAGAGATGGCCGGGGCCTCAACACCGGGGAGCTGTTTTTT	CSARDGRGLNTGELFF
many	TRBV18	TRBJ1-2	TRBD1	TGTGCCAGCTCACCAGCCCCGGGACAGGACTATGGCTACACCTTC	CASSPAPGQDYGYTF
many	TRBV7-7	TRBJ2-3	NA	TGTGCTAGCAGCTTGGGGACGATCGGAGATACGCAGTATTTT	CASSLGTIGDTQYF
NA	TRBV5-1	TRBJ1-4	NA	TGCGCCAGCAGCCGTGATAACAGGTTACTGTTTTTT	CASSRDNRLLFF
many	TRBV20-1	TRBJ1-5	TRBD1	TGCAGTGCTAGAGATTCAGGGGGGGCCCTCCAGCATTTT	CSARDSGGALQHF
many	TRBV12-5	TRBJ2-1	NA	TGTGCTAGTGGTTCCCAGGCGAGATGGAATGAGCAGTTCTTC	CASGSQARWNEQFF
many	TRBV9	TRBJ2-3	TRBD2	TGTGCCAGCAGCGGAGTCCAGACTAGCGGGGTCACAGATACGCAGTATTTT	CASSGVQTSGVTDTQYF
many	TRBV29-1	TRBJ1-2	NA	TGCAGCGTTGAAACGACAGACTATGGCTACACCTTC	CSVETTDYGYTF
many	TRBV11-2	TRBJ1-2	TRBD1	TGTGCCAGCAGCTTAGCATCGGGACAGTTTTATGGCTACACCTTC	CASSLASGQFYGYTF
many	TRBV27	TRBJ2-1	NA	TGTGCCAGCAGTTTGGGCCCAGGACCGACCAACCCCTACAATGAGCAGTTCTTC	CASSLGPGPTNPYNEQFF
many	TRBV20-1	TRBJ2-3	TRBD1	TGCAGTGCTAACCAACAGGGGAAAGGGCAGTATTTT	CSANQQGKGQYF
many	TRBV7-9	TRBJ2-5	NA	TGTGCCAGCGGACAAGAGACCCAGTACTTC	CASGQETQYF
many	TRBV20-1	TRBJ2-7	NA	TGCAGTGCTAGAAGTAGGTATGGAGGCTACGAGCAGTACTTC	CSARSRYGGYEQYF
many	TRBV9	TRBJ2-7	NA	TGTGCCAGCAGCTCGGACACGGCCTACGAGCAGTACTTC	CASSSDTAYEQYF
many	TRBV5-1	TRBJ1-5	TRBD1	TGCGCCAGCAGCGCCGGACAGGGGGTCGGTCAGCCCCAGCATTTT	CASSAGQGVGQPQHF
many	TRBV20-1	TRBJ2-1	NA	TGCAGCCTTGGGAGGGGGCCTGGGAATGAGCAGTTCTTC	CSLGRGPGNEQFF
few	TRBV20-1	TRBJ1-4	NA	TGCAGTGCTGTTCCCCGGGACTTTAATGAAAAACTGTTTTTT	CSAVPRDFNEKLFF
many	TRBV27	TRBJ1-5	NA	TGTGCCAGCAGTTTAAGGGAGGGTCAGCCCCAGCATTTT	CASSLREGQPQHF
many	TRBV4-3	TRBJ2-1	TRBD2	TGCGCCAGCAGCCAAGATTTGCCTAGCGGGGGTTACAATGAGCAGTTCTTC	CASSQDLPSGGYNEQFF
many	TRBV28	TRBJ2-7	TRBD1	TGTGCCAGCAGTTTCCGGGACAGGGTCAACTTC	CASSFRDRVNF
many	TRBV21-1	TRBJ2-1	NA	TGTGCCAGCAGACGGGACTACAGCAACAATGAGCAGTTCTTC	CASRRDYSNNEQFF
many	TRBV7-6	TRBJ2-1	TRBD2	TGTGCCAGCAGCTTGTGGGATAGCGGGGCTAATGAGCAGTTCTTC	CASSLWDSGANEQFF
many	TRBV20-1	TRBJ1-5	NA	TGCAGGGGGGTGGGGCAGCCCCAGCATTTT	CRGVGQPQHF
many	TRBV10-3	TRBJ1-1	NA	TGTGCCATCAGTCTACAGGGCGAGGGCACTGAAGCTTTCTTT	CAISLQGEGTEAFF
many	TRBV5-1	TRBJ1-2	TRBD1	TGCGCCAGCAGCAGGGACAGGGACTCCAGCTATGGCTACACCTTC	CASSRDRDSSYGYTF
many	TRBV9	TRBJ2-1	TRBD2	TGTGCCAGCAGCGGCCACCTAGCGGGGGGCCTCAATGAGCAGTTCTTC	CASSGHLAGGLNEQFF
many	TRBV20-1	TRBJ1-2	NA	TGCAGTGCTTACCGGGCCACGACGGGCTACACCTTC	CSAYRATTGYTF
many	TRBV4-1	TRBJ1-5	TRBD1	TGCGCCAGCAGCCAAGTGACAGGGTACAATCAGCCCCAGCATTTT	CASSQVTGYNQPQHF
NA	TRBV5-1	TRBJ1-2	NA	TGCGCCAGCAGCTTGGAACAGGGTAGGGATGGCTACACCTTC	CASSLEQGRDGYTF
many	TRBV6-2/TRBV6-3	TRBJ2-1	TRBD1	TGTGCCAGCATCAAGGGACAGCTCTACAATGAGCAGTTCTTC	CASIKGQLYNEQFF
many	TRBV6-2/TRBV6-3	TRBJ1-1	NA	TGTGCCAGCAGTCCGCCTAACAGGAACACTGAAGCTTTCTTT	CASSPPNRNTEAFF
many	TRBV7-2	TRBJ1-2	NA	TGTGCCGCCTCGGGCAGGGTTAACTATGGCTACACCTTC	CAASGRVNYGYTF